This T cell receptor (beta chain) was captured in a study of blood T cell repertoires in COVID-19. Study-wide context: Samples taken during acute and convalescent COVID-19 were collected in the United States, Italy and Spain. The analysed material was cDNA or gDNA that came from T cells, B-cell-depleted T cells, or PBMCs.

The authors' processing: Reference gene primer amplification yielded estimated nucleated cell counts. Only in-frame clones appear in the TCRdb table, and some are missing; sequencing was by immunoSEQ multiplex PCR. V and J calls and clone size come straight from that table; D and trimming were deduced from the DNA. The repertoire holds roughly 32,000 clones, with roughly 90% as singletons. The clonotype was recovered from a man aged 50 to 60 with active or convalescent COVID-19. Sequencing input: peripheral blood.

In DNA form, the CDR3 reads TGCAGCGCTGGACAGGGTGGCTATGGCTACACCTTC. Protein sequence: CSAGQGGYGYTF. V and J are TRBV29-1 and TRBJ1-2; TRBD1 aligns across 8 bases. Germline trimming cut 7 bases from V and 4 bases from J; bases unmatched to any gene: 5. From germline, CDR1 is SQVTM and CDR2 ANQGSEA. The CDR3 has 12 residues.